Below, 10 T cell receptor beta chains from the same sample are listed, as sequenced in a study of control samples from healthy donors and cancer patients. The assay was immunoSEQ multiplex PCR, and TCRdb's table has in-frame clones only and misses some. The sample shows 130,000 or so clones, 70% to 90% of them seen only once. What was sequenced was blood. These receptor sequences come from a man aged 50-60 years in good health.

CDR3 protein: CATSAPPGQKYNEQFF. CDR3 bases: TGTGCCACCAGCGCACCCCCGGGACAGAAATACAATGAGCAGTTCTTC. The V gene is TRBV15, the J gene TRBJ2-1, with 7 positions matching TRBD1. The CDR3 length is 16 residues. J lost 4 bases, V lost 5 bases, and 11 bases had no gene match. Looked up from germline, CDR1 is LNHNV and CDR2 is YYDKDF (reference sequence).

Regarding this clone: Distinct nucleotide sequences in the sample also encode this CDR3. J is TRBJ2-7 and V is TRBV28; D remains ambiguous. In germline, CDR1 is MDHEN, CDR2 SYDVKM. CDR3 size: 11 residues. V was cut by 5 bases and J by 4 bases, with 6 bases left in between. CDR3 region: CASSLHYEQYF. CDR3 DNA: TGTGCCAGCAGTCTTCATTACGAGCAGTACTTC.

This chain uses TRBV24-1 with TRBJ2-2, with 8 bases aligning to TRBD1. With V trimmed by 4 bases and J by 5 bases, 8 bases remained unmatched. Per germline, CDR1 KGHDR and CDR2 SFDVKD. CDR3 length: 16 residues. CDR3 residues: CATSDPGQGMTGELFF. CDR3 bases: TGTGCCACCAGTGACCCCGGACAGGGAATGACCGGGGAGCTGTTTTTT.

The rearrangement uses TRBV10-3 and TRBJ1-1; possibly TRBD1 for D (6 bases). Germline V gene data show CDR1 as ENHRY and CDR2 as SYGVKD. The CDR3 extends over 13 amino acids. V gave up 5 bases and J gave up 8 bases, with 15 bases separating them. DNA of the CDR3: TGTGCCATCAGTAAAGTTGGGGGGCCGGAAGCTTTCTTT. It is translated as CAISKVGGPEAFF.

The chain uses TRBV7-9 and TRBJ2-5; D remains unclear. V was trimmed by 3 bases and J by 0 bases, leaving 11 bases between them. CDR3 size: 15 residues. Per the germline V gene, CDR1 is SEHNR and CDR2 is FQNEAQ (reference sequence). CDR3 region: CASSFLQADQETQYF. The DNA of the CDR3 is TGTGCCAGCAGCTTTCTCCAGGCGGACCAAGAGACCCAGTACTTC.

The CDR3 loop is CASSYGGGIWTEAFF. In DNA form, the CDR3 reads TGTGCCAGCAGTTACGGAGGGGGAATTTGGACTGAAGCTTTCTTT. The V gene is TRBV6-5, the J gene TRBJ1-1, with D possibly matching TRBD1 (6 bases). There are 15 residues in the CDR3. V was trimmed by 2 bases and J by 5 bases, leaving 15 bases between them. The germline V gene has CDR1 MNHEY and CDR2 SVGAGI.

This clone has a handful of counts. The gene calls are TRBV2 and TRBJ2-1; perhaps TRBD2 as D (7 bases). Germline V gives CDR1 SNHLY, CDR2 FYNNEI. Deletions cut 4 bases from V and 3 bases from J, with 22 bases between. There are 18 residues in the CDR3. CDR3 sequence (DNA): TGTGCCAGCAGTGGAACACTTAACAACAGGGACTACTACAATGAGCAGTTCTTC. Protein product: CASSGTLNNRDYYNEQFF.

The CDR3 sequence: CATGGTALNTEAFF. The CDR3 DNA is TGTGCCACTGGTGGGACGGCCTTGAACACTGAAGCTTTCTTT. This chain uses TRBV15 with TRBJ1-1; TRBD1 might be the D (5 bases). Trimming removed 9 bases at V and 0 bases at J, with 14 bases between. Germline V gives CDR1 LNHNV, CDR2 YYDKDF (reference sequence). The CDR3 loop spans 14 amino acids.

The J gene is TRBJ2-7, the V gene TRBV24-1, with 8 positions matching TRBD1. Trimming at V came to 2 bases and at J to 1 base, leaving 6 bases not matched to a gene. The CDR3 sequence is 16 residues long. Germline CDR1 is KGHDR and CDR2 is SFDVKD. The CDR3 coding sequence is TGTGCCACCAGTGATTCCAGGGGGCGGAGGTCCTACGAGCAGTACTTC. Encoded protein: CATSDSRGRRSYEQYF.

The rearrangement joins TRBV28 to TRBJ1-4; a possible D gene is TRBD1 (5 bases). The CDR3 runs to 12 residues. CDR1 is MDHEN and CDR2 is SYDVKM in the germline V gene. V was trimmed by 8 bases and J by 3 bases, leaving 7 bases between them. CDR3 sequence: CASGGANEKLFF. DNA of the CDR3: TGTGCCAGCGGGGGGGCTAATGAAAAACTGTTTTTT.